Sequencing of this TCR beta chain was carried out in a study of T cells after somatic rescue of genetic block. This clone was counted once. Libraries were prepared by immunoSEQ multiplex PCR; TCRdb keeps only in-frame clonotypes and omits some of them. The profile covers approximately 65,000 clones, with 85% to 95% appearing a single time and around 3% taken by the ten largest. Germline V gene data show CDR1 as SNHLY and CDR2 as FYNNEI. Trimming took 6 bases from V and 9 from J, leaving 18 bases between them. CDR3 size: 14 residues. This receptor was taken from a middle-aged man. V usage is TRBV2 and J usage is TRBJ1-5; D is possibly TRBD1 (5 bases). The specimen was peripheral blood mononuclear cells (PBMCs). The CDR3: CASSGQGPTWPQHF. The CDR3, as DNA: TGTGCCAGCAGCGGCCAGGGCCCTACATGGCCCCAGCATTTT.